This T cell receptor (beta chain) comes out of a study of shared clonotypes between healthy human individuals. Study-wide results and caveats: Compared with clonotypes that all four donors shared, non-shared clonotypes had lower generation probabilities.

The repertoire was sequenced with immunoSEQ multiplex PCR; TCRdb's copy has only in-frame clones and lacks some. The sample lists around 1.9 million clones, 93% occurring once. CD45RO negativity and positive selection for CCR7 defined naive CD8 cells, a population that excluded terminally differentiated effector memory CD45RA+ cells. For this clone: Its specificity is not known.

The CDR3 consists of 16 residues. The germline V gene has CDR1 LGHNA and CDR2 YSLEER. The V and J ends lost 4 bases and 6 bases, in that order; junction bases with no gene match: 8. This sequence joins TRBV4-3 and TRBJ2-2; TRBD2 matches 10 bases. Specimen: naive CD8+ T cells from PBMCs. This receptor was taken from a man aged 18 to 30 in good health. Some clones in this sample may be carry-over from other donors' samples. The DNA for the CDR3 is TGCGCCAGCAGCCCCCTTCTACTAGCGGGATCCGGGGAGCTGTTTTTT. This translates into CASSPLLLAGSGELFF.